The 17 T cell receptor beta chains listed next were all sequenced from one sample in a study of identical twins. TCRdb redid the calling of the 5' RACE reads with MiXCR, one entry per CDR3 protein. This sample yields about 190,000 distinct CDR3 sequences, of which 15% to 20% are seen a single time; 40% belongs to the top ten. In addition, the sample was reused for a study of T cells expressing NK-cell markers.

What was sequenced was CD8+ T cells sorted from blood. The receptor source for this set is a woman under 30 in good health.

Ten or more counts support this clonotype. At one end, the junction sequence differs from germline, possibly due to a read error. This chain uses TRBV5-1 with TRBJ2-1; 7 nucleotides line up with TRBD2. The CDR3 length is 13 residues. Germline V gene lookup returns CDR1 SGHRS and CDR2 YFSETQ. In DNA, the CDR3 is TGCGCCACCAGCGGGACTTACTACAATGAGCAGTTCTTC. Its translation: CATSGTYYNEQFF.

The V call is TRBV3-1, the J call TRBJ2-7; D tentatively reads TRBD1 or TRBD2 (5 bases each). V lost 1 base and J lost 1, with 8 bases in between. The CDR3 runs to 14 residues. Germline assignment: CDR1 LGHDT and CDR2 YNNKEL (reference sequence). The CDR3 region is CASSQVGPSYEQYF. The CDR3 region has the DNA TGTGCCAGCAGCCAAGTGGGACCTTCCTACGAGCAGTACTTC.

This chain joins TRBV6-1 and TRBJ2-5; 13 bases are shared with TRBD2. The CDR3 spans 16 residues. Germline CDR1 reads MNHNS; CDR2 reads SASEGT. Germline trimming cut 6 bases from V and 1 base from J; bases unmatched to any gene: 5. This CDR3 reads CASSPLAGGLQETQYF. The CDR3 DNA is TGTGCCAGCAGCCCACTAGCGGGAGGGCTCCAAGAGACCCAGTACTTC.

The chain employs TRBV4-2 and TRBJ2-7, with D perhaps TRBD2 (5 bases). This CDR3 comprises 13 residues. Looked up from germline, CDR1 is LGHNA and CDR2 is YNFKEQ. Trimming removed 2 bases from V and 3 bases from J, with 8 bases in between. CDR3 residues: CASSQKLDYEQYF. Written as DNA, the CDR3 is TGTGCCAGCAGCCAAAAACTAGACTACGAGCAGTACTTC.

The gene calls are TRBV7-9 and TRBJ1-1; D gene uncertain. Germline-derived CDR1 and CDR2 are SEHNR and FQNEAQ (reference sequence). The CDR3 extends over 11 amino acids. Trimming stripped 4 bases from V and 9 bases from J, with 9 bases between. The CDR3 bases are TGTGCCAGCAGCTCGGCCGCTCAAGCTTTCTTT. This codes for CASSSAAQAFF.

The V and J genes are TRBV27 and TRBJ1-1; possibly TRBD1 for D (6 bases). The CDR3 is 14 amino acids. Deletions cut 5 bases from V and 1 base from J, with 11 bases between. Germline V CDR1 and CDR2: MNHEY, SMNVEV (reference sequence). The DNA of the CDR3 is TGTGCCAGCAGTGGGGGGGGCCCGAACACTGAAGCTTTCTTT. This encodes CASSGGGPNTEAFF.

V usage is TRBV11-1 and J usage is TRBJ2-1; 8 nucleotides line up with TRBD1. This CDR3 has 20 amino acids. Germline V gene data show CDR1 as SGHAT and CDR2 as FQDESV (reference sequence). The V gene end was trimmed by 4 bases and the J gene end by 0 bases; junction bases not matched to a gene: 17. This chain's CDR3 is CASSSTISGGGRSSYNEQFF. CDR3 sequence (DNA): TGTGCCAGCAGCTCCACTATTTCAGGGGGCGGAAGGAGCTCCTACAATGAGCAGTTCTTC.

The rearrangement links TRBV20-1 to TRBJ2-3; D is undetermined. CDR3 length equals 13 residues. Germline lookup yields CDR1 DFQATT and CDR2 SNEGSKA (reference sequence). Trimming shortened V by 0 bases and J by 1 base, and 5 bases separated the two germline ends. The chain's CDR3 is CSARERGTDTQYF. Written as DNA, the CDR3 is TGCAGTGCTAGAGAACGGGGCACAGATACGCAGTATTTT.

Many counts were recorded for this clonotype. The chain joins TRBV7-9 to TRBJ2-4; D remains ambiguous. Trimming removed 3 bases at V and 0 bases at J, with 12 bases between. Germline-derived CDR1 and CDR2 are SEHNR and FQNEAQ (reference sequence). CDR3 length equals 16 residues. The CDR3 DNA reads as TGTGCCAGCAGCTTCCAGGACGGAATAGCCAAAAACATTCAGTACTTC. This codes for CASSFQDGIAKNIQYF.

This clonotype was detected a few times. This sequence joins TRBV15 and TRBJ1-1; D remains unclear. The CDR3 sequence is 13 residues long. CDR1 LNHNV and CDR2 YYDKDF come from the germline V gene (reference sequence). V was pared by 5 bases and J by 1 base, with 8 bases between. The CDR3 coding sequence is TGTGCCACCAGCCCCGCCGGGAACACTGAAGCTTTCTTT. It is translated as CATSPAGNTEAFF. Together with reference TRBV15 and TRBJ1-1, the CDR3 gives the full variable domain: DAMVIQNPRYQVTQFGKPVTLSCSQTLNHNVMYWYQQKSSQAPKLLFHYYDKDFNNEADTPDNFQSRRPNTSFCFLDIRSPGLGDTAMYLCATSPAGNTEAFFGQGTRLTVV.

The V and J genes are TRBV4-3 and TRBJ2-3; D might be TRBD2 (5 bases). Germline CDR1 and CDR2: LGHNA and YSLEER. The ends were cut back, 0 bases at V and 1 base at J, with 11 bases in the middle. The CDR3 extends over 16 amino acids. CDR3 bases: TGCGCCAGCAGCCAAGAAAACCTGCGGGGCACAGATACGCAGTATTTT. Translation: CASSQENLRGTDTQYF.

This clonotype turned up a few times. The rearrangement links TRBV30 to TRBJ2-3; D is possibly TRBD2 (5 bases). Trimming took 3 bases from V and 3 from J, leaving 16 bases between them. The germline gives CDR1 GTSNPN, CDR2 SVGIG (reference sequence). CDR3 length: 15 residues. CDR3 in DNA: TGTGCCTGGAGCTCGGACTCAGGTCTAACAGATACGCAGTATTTT. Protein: CAWSSDSGLTDTQYF.

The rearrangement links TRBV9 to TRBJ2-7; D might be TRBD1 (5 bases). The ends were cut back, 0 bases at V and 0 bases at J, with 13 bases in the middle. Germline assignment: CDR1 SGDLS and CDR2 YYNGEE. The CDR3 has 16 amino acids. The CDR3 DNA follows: TGTGCCAGCAGCGTAGAGGTGGGGCGTAGCTCCTACGAGCAGTACTTC. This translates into CASSVEVGRSSYEQYF.

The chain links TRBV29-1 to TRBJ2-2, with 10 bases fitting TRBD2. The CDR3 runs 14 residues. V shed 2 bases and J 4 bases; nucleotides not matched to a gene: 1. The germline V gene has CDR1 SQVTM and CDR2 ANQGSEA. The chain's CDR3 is CSVELAGATGELFF. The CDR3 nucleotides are TGCAGCGTTGAACTAGCGGGAGCCACCGGGGAGCTGTTTTTT.

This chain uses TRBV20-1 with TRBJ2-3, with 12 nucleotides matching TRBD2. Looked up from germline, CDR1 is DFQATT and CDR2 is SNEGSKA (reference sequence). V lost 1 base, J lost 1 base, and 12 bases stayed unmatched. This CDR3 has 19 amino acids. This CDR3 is CSARATSTTSGGRTDTQYF. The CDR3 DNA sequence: TGCAGTGCTAGAGCCACTTCAACGACTAGCGGGGGACGCACAGATACGCAGTATTTT.

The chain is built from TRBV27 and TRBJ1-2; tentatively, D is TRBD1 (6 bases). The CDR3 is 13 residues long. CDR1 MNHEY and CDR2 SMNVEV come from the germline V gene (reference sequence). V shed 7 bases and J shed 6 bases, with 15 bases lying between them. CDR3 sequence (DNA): TGTGCCAGCACCGCCTTCGGGGGCGATGGCTACACCTTC. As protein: CASTAFGGDGYTF.

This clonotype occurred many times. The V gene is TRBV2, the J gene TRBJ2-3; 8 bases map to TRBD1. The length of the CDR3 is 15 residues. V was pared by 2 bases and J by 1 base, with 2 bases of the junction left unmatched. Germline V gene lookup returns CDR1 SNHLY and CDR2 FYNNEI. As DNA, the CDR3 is TGTGCCAGCAGTGAACCAGGGGGCGGCACAGATACGCAGTATTTT. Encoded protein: CASSEPGGGTDTQYF. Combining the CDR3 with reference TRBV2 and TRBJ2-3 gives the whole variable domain EPEVTQTPSHQVTQMGQEVILRCVPISNHLYFYWYRQILGQKVEFLVSFYNNEISEKSEIFDDQFSVERPDGSNFTLKIRSTKLEDSAMYFCASSEPGGGTDTQYFGPGTRLTVL.